This T cell receptor (beta chain) came from a study of lymphopenia after photon versus proton radiotherapy. On this clone itself: What it recognizes is unknown.

Assay: immunoSEQ multiplex PCR; the TCRdb copy retains only in-frame clones and omits some. The data contain roughly 45,000 clones, approximately 85% of them seen just once; the ten biggest clones take up around 2.2%. Points from the study as a whole: Under photons, naive T cells and diversity fell while effector/memory populations rose. Survival link was tested only in deceased patients; proton benefit remains a possibility.

CDR1 is SGHNT and CDR2 is YYREEE in the germline V gene (reference sequence). This CDR3 contains 15 residues. With 2 bases removed from V and 8 bases from J, the gap between germline ends came to 17 bases. The TCR sequence derives from a man aged 35 to 55 with gastric cancer. This chain joins TRBV5-4 and TRBJ2-4; no reliable D call. This specimen was peripheral blood, taken from a patient treated with photon-based radiotherapy. The CDR3 bases are TGTGCCAGCAGCTTCTACACTCCGGGTAGGGACATTCAGTACTTC. Residues: CASSFYTPGRDIQYF.